What follows is one TCR beta chain and its context. TCRdb's table, derived via immunoSEQ multiplex PCR, lists solely in-frame clones and lacks some. The table includes roughly 250,000 clones, 70% to 85% detected once. The source of the sample is a study of blood T cell repertoires in COVID-19. Study-wide background: Sources were T cells, B-cell-depleted T cells, or PBMCs; the material itself was cDNA or gDNA.

Germline V gene lookup returns CDR1 LNHDA and CDR2 SQIVND (reference sequence). V gave up 1 base and J gave up 6 bases; unmatched junction bases: 0. CDR3 length: 15 residues. The sample taken for sequencing was peripheral blood. The sequence was collected from a human donor with COVID-19, enrolled during active disease. The donor label of this sample is uncertain. V is TRBV19 and J is TRBJ2-1; 13 nucleotides match TRBD2. CDR3 sequence: CASSIGTSGSNEQFF. CDR3 DNA: TGTGCCAGTAGTATAGGGACTAGCGGGAGCAATGAGCAGTTCTTC.